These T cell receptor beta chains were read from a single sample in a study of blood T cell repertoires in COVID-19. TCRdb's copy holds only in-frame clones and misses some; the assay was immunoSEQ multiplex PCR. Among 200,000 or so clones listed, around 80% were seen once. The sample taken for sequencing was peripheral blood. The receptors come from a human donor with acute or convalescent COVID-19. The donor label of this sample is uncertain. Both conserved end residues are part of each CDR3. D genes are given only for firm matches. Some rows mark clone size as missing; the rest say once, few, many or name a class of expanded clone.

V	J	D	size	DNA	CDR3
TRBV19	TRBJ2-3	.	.	TGTGCCAGTAGCGACAGAAACACAGATACGCAGTATTTT	CASSDRNTDTQYF
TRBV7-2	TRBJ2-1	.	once	TGTGCCAGCAGCCCCAGCGTGGGGCCCAATGAGCAGTTCTTC	CASSPSVGPNEQFF
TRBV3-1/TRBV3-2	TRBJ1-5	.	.	TGTGCCAGCAGCCAATCAGGGAATAGCAATCAGCCCCAGCATTTT	CASSQSGNSNQPQHF
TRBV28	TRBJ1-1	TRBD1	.	TGTGCCAGCAGTGCCGGACAGGGATACACTGAAGCTTTCTTT	CASSAGQGYTEAFF
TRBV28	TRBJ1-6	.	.	TGTGCCAGCAGTTTGTCACAGGGCGTCTCCTATAATTCACCCCTCCACTTT	CASSLSQGVSYNSPLHF
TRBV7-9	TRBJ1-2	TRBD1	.	TGTGCCAGCAGCTCCTTGACAGGGTACTATGGCTACACCTTC	CASSSLTGYYGYTF
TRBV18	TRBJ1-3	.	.	TGTGCCAGCTCACCACAAGACAGCTCTGGAAACACCATATATTTT	CASSPQDSSGNTIYF
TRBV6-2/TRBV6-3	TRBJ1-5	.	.	TGTGCCAGCAGTTACGGGGGGGCGAATTTAAGCAATCAGCCCCAGCATTTT	CASSYGGANLSNQPQHF
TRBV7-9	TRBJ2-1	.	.	TGTGCCAGCAGCTTAACGGACAATGAGCAGTTCTTC	CASSLTDNEQFF
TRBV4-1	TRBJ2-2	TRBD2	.	TGCGCCAGCGCGACTAGCGGGAGTTCCACCGGGGAGCTGTTTTTT	CASATSGSSTGELFF
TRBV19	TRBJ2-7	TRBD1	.	TGTGCCAGTAGCCGATCCGGGACAGCCTACGAGCAGTACTTC	CASSRSGTAYEQYF
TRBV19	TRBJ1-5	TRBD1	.	TGTGCCAGTACCTTATACGCGGGACAGGGAGGCAATCAGCCCCAGCATTTT	CASTLYAGQGGNQPQHF
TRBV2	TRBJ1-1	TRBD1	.	TGTGCCAGCAAGGGACAGGGGCTGTACACTGAAGCTTTCTTT	CASKGQGLYTEAFF
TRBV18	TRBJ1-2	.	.	TGTGCCAGCTCACCAAGACAGGCACTCCCCGGCTACACCTTC	CASSPRQALPGYTF
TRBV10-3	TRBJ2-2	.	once	TGTGCCATCAACGTGGGGGGGAACACCGGGGAGCTGTTTTTT	CAINVGGNTGELFF
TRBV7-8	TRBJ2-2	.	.	TGTGCCAGCAGCCTAACAGGGAACACCGGGGAGCTGTTTTTT	CASSLTGNTGELFF
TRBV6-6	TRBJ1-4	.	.	TGTGCCACCGCGCGGGGTATCCGTGAAAAACTGTTTTTT	CATARGIREKLFF
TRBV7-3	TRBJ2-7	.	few	TGTGCCAGCAGCTTAACGGGCCCCAGTCAGGAGCAGTACTTC	CASSLTGPSQEQYF
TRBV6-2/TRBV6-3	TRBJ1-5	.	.	TGTGCCAGCAGTCAAACAGGATGGGGCAATCAGCCCCAGCATTTT	CASSQTGWGNQPQHF
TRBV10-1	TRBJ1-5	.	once	TGCGCCAGAACAGGGTATCAGCCCCAGCATTTT	CARTGYQPQHF
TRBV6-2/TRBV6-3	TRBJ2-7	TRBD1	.	TGTGCCAGCAGTTACTCGGGACAGGGGAAATACGAGCAGTACTTC	CASSYSGQGKYEQYF
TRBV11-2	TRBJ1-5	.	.	TGTGCCAGCAGCTTGGCGGGGTTTCAGCCCCAGCATTTT	CASSLAGFQPQHF
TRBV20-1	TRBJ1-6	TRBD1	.	TGCAGTGCTAGTAGGGACAGGGGAGAGCCACCCCTCCACTTT	CSASRDRGEPPLHF
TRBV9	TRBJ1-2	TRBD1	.	TGTGCCAGCAGCACCGGGACAGGCCTCCTCATCTATGGCTACACCTTC	CASSTGTGLLIYGYTF
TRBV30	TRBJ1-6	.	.	TGTGCCTCGGGGCAGAATCAACAGTGGAACTATAATTCACCCCTCCACTTT	CASGQNQQWNYNSPLHF
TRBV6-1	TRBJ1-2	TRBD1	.	TGTGCCAGCAGTGAAGCCACGACAGGGGCCTATGGCTACACCTTC	CASSEATTGAYGYTF
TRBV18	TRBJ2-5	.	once	TGTGCCAGCTCATCTAGCGAGGAGACCCAGTACTTC	CASSSSEETQYF
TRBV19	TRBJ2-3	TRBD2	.	TGTGCCAGTAGTATCCCGGGACTAGCGGGAGTAGGAGGTACGCAGTATTTT	CASSIPGLAGVGGTQYF
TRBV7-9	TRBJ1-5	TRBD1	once	TGTGCCAGCAGCTTGACAGGGGATCAGCCCCAGCATTTT	CASSLTGDQPQHF
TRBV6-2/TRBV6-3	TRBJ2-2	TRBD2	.	TGTGCCAGCAGTAGGACTAGCGGGAGGGCACTCGGGGAGCTGTTTTTT	CASSRTSGRALGELFF
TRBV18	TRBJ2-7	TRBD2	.	TGTGCCAGCTCAAGGGGCGGGAGTGACGAGCAGTACTTC	CASSRGGSDEQYF
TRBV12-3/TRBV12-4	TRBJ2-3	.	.	TGTGCCAGCAGTTTAGTTCCCTCAGATACGCAGTATTTT	CASSLVPSDTQYF
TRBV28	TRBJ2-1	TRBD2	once	TGTGCCAGCAGTTTGGGCGGGAGGGGGAATGAGCAGTTCTTC	CASSLGGRGNEQFF
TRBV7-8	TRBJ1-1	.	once	TGTGCCAGCAGCTCCCTTGGTCTGGGGGGAGCTTTCTTT	CASSSLGLGGAFF
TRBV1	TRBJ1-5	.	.	TGCACCAGCAGCCAAGAGACCGGGGATCAGCCCCAGCATTTT	CTSSQETGDQPQHF
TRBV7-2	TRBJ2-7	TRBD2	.	TGTGCCAGCAGCGTGACTAGCGGCATCCCGGGGGAGCAGTACTTC	CASSVTSGIPGEQYF
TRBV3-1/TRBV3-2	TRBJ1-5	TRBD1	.	TGTGCCAGCAGCAAGGGACAGGGGGCGCATAGCAATCAGCCCCAGCATTTT	CASSKGQGAHSNQPQHF
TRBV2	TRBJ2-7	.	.	TGTGCCAGCAGTGGCCGGGTGAGCTCCTACGAGCAGTACTTC	CASSGRVSSYEQYF
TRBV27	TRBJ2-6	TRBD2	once	TGTGCCAGCAGTTTAACTAGCGGGAGGGCCTCTGGGGCCAACGTCCTGACTTTC	CASSLTSGRASGANVLTF
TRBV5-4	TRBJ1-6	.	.	TGTGCCAGCAGCTTGCTGAATTCACCCCTCCACTTT	CASSLLNSPLHF
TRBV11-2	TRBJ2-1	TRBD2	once	TGTGCCAGCAGCCTTTCGGGACTACAAGCCTACAATGAGCAGTTCTTC	CASSLSGLQAYNEQFF
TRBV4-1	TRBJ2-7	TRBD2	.	TGCGCCAGCAGCGGACTAGCGGAAACCTACGAGCAGTACTTC	CASSGLAETYEQYF
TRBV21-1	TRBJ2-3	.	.	TGTGCCAGCAGCAAAGAAGTCGCAGGGTGGCTCACAGATACGCAGTATTTT	CASSKEVAGWLTDTQYF
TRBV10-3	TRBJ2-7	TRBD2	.	TGTGCCATCAGTGAACCTAGCGGGACGGGTGTTTCCTACGAGCAGTACTTC	CAISEPSGTGVSYEQYF
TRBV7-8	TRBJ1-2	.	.	TGTGCCAGCAGCTTAGACTTCGGGGGGGGCTATGGCTACACCTTC	CASSLDFGGGYGYTF
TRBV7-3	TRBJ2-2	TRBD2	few	TGTGCCAGCAGCTTAAGACTAGCGGGAGACCCCGGGGAGCTGTTTTTT	CASSLRLAGDPGELFF
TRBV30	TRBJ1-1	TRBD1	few	TGTGCCTTGAACAGGGGGCTGGGTGAAGCTTTCTTT	CALNRGLGEAFF
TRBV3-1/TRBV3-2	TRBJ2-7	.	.	TGTGCCAGCAGCCAAGACTCGGCCTACGAGCAGTACTTC	CASSQDSAYEQYF
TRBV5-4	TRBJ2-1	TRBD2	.	TGTGCCAGCACCGTCCCTAGCGGGAGTACCCATGAGCAGTTCTTC	CASTVPSGSTHEQFF
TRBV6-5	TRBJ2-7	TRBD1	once	TGTGCCAGCCGGCTCCGGGACAGGGGAGTTTACGAGCAGTACTTC	CASRLRDRGVYEQYF
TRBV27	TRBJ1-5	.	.	TGTGCCAGTGCCGTTCACCCAGGGGTCAATCAGCCCCAGCATTTT	CASAVHPGVNQPQHF
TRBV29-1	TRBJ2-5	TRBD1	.	TGCAGCGCGGGACAGGGGGCGGAGACCCAGTACTTC	CSAGQGAETQYF
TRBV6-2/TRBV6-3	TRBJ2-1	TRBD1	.	TGTGCCAGCAGTCTACAGGGGGCCAATGAGCAGTTCTTC	CASSLQGANEQFF
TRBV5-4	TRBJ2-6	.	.	TGTGCCAGCAGCCCGACAGCTCGTCGACCTGGGGCCAACGTCCTGACTTTC	CASSPTARRPGANVLTF
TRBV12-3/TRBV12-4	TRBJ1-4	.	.	TGTGCCAGCAGTCCTACCGAAAAGGAAAAACTGTTTTTT	CASSPTEKEKLFF
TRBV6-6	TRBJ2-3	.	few	TGTGCCAGCATCGATCGAGACTCTCGGGATACGCAGTATTTT	CASIDRDSRDTQYF
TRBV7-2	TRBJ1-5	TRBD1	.	TGTGCCAGCGCCTCAGACAGGGGTCGTCAGCCCCAGCATTTT	CASASDRGRQPQHF
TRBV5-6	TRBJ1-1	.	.	TGTGCCAGCAGCTTGATACTAAGCAGGAACACTGAAGCTTTCTTT	CASSLILSRNTEAFF
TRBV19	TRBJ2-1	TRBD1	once	TGTGCCAGTAGTATAATCTCGGGCGGGACAGGGGTGAGTGAGCAGTTCTTC	CASSIISGGTGVSEQFF
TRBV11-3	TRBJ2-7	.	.	TGTGCCAGCAGCGGCGGGGCGCTCCCCTACGAGCAGTACTTC	CASSGGALPYEQYF